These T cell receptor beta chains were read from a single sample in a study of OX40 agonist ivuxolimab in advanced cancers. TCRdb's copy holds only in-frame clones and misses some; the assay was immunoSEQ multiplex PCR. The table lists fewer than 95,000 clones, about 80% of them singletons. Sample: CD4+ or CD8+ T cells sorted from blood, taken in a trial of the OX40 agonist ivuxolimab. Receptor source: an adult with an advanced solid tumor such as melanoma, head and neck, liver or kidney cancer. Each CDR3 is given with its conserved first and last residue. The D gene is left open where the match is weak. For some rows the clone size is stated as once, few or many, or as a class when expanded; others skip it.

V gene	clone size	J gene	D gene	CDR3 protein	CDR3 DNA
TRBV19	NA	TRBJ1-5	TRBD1	CASRLDRDSNQPQHF	TGTGCCAGTAGGCTAGACAGGGATAGCAATCAGCCCCAGCATTTT
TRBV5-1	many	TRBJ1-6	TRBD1	CASSSTSGTGASPLHF	TGCGCCAGCAGCTCGACCTCCGGGACAGGGGCTTCACCCCTCCACTTT
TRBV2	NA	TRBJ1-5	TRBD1	CASSQGVNQPQHF	TGTGCCAGCAGTCAGGGGGTTAATCAGCCCCAGCATTTT
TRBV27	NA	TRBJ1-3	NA	CASSLGANSGNTIYF	TGTGCCAGCAGTTTAGGTGCAAACTCTGGAAACACCATATATTTT
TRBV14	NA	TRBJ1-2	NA	CASSQDWGGYTF	TGTGCCAGCAGCCAAGATTGGGGAGGCTACACCTTC
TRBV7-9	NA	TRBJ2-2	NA	CASSPGDNTGELFF	TGTGCCAGCAGCCCCGGAGATAACACCGGGGAGCTGTTTTTT
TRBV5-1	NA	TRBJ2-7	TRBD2	CASSLAPRGAYEQYF	TGCGCCAGCAGCTTGGCCCCACGGGGGGCCTACGAGCAGTACTTC
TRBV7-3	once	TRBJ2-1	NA	CASSTISVVSYNEQFF	TGTGCCAGCAGCACAATTAGCGTCGTCTCCTACAATGAGCAGTTCTTC
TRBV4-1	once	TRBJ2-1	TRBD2	CASSQVLAYNEQFF	TGCGCCAGCAGCCAAGTACTAGCGTACAATGAGCAGTTCTTC
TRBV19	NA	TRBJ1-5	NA	CASSITASNQPQHF	TGTGCCAGTAGTATCACAGCTAGCAATCAGCCCCAGCATTTT
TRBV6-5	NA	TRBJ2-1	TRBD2	CASSPGLADYNEQFF	TGTGCCAGCAGTCCGGGACTAGCGGACTACAATGAGCAGTTCTTC
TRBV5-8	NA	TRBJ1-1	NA	CASSSPDTEAFF	TGTGCCAGCAGCTCCCCGGACACTGAAGCTTTCTTT
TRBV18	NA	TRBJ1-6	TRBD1	CASSPGTGDNSPLHF	TGTGCCAGCTCGCCCGGGACAGGGGATAATTCACCCCTCCACTTT
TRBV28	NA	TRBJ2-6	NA	CASSRLVGSSGANVLTF	TGTGCCAGCAGTCGACTCGTCGGTAGCTCTGGGGCCAACGTCCTGACTTTC
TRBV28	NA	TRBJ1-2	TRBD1	CASSFVGRGTSAYGYTF	TGTGCCAGCAGTTTTGTGGGCAGGGGGACCTCCGCCTATGGCTACACCTTC
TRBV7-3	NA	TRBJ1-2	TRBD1	CASSQARGWTGAGYTF	TGTGCCAGCAGCCAGGCCCGGGGCTGGACAGGGGCTGGCTACACCTTC
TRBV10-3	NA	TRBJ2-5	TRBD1	CAIRDPGQGVAETQYF	TGTGCCATCAGGGATCCGGGACAGGGAGTCGCAGAGACCCAGTACTTC